The 16 T cell receptor beta chains presented below share a single source sample, sequenced in a study of cytomegalovirus exposure and HLA in healthy donors. 13 Jbeta primers and 60 Vbeta primers were used for the PCR. The assay was immunoSEQ multiplex PCR, and TCRdb's table has in-frame clones only and misses some. The sample lists 100,000 to 150,000 clones; roughly three fifths were seen once. Sequenced: PBMCs. Every receptor here comes from a man aged 18 to 29 in good health and CMV-seronegative.

The chain joins TRBV6-1 to TRBJ1-3, with TRBD1 as a possible D gene (6 bases). CDR1 is MNHNS, CDR2 SASEGT, per germline. The CDR3 is made up of 17 amino acids. V lost 1 base and J 0 bases, leaving 13 bases between the germline ends. The CDR3 DNA reads TGTGCCAGCAGTGAAGGGGTACAGGGCGCCTCTGGAAACACCATATATTTT. Its translation: CASSEGVQGASGNTIYF.

This clone was detected a few times. The chain couples TRBV7-2 to TRBJ2-6; 7 bases fit TRBD2. Germline V gives CDR1 SGHTA, CDR2 FQGNSA. The CDR3 totals 16 residues. The V and J ends lost 2 bases and 2 bases, in that order; junction bases with no gene match: 3. The CDR3 DNA reads TGTGCCAGCAGCTTATTGGGAGGGGCTGGGGCCAACGTCCTGACTTTC. Translating gives CASSLLGGAGANVLTF.

CDR3 nucleotide sequence: TGTGCCAGCAGCTTAGGTTTTGTAAATGAGCAGTTCTTC. As protein: CASSLGFVNEQFF. This chain links TRBV7-6 with TRBJ2-1; D is ambiguous. The germline V gene encodes CDR1 SGHVS and CDR2 FNYEAQ. The CDR3 runs to 13 residues. V was clipped by 1 base and J by 7 bases, with 8 bases between them.

The V gene is TRBV6-5, the J gene TRBJ1-2; D is possibly TRBD1 (6 bases). The germline gives CDR1 MNHEY, CDR2 SVGAGI. The CDR3 runs to 13 residues. Trimming pared 5 bases from V and 7 bases from J, leaving 14 bases between. The CDR3 coding sequence is TGTGCCAGCAGTACAGGGACGGTTAGTGGCTACACCTTC. It encodes CASSTGTVSGYTF.

This clone was observed a handful of times. The CDR3 DNA is TGTGCCAGCAGCTTGGAGCGCACCTACGAGCAGTACTTC. It encodes CASSLERTYEQYF. The genes are TRBV5-4 and TRBJ2-7; D is undetermined. The CDR3 consists of 13 residues. The germline V gene encodes CDR1 SGHNT and CDR2 YYREEE (reference sequence). V lost 0 bases and J 2 bases, leaving 6 bases between the germline ends.

The chain recombines TRBV7-9 with TRBJ1-3; no clear D. V lost 5 bases to trimming and J lost 0 bases, with 8 bases between them. The CDR3 contains 14 residues. From germline, CDR1 is SEHNR and CDR2 FQNEAQ (reference sequence). The DNA of the CDR3 is TGTGCCAGCAGCCCCGGGTACTCTGGAAACACCATATATTTT. It yields the protein CASSPGYSGNTIYF. The entire variable domain, with the rest obtained from reference TRBV7-9 and TRBJ1-3, is as follows: DTGVSQNPRHKITKRGQNVTFRCDPISEHNRLYWYRQTLGQGPEFLTYFQNEAQLEKSRLLSDRFSAERPKGSFSTLEIQRTEQGDSAMYLCASSPGYSGNTIYFGEGSWLTVV.

The chain links TRBV19 to TRBJ1-1; D is unresolved. The CDR3 is 11 amino acids. Germline assignment: CDR1 LNHDA and CDR2 SQIVND (reference sequence). Trimming pared 6 bases from V and 5 bases from J, leaving 7 bases between. The DNA for the CDR3 is TGTGCCAGTAGCGCGGAGACTGAAGCTTTCTTT. Its translation: CASSAETEAFF.

The rearrangement links TRBV7-9 to TRBJ2-3; 9 bases are shared with TRBD2. Per germline, CDR1 SEHNR and CDR2 FQNEAQ (reference sequence). The J segment lost 6 bases and the V segment lost 5 bases, leaving 18 bases of the junction unmatched. The CDR3 spans 18 residues. CDR3 DNA: TGTGCCAGCAGCCCCGACACGGCGGGAGGGCGCCCCCGGGATACGCAGTATTTT. Amino acids: CASSPDTAGGRPRDTQYF.

This clone has just one count. This chain joins TRBV7-9 and TRBJ2-7; D may be TRBD1 (5 bases). V was shortened by 5 bases and J by 0 bases, with 17 bases between the two germline ends. Germline CDR1 and CDR2: SEHNR and FQNEAQ (reference sequence). The CDR3 runs to 16 residues. The CDR3 bases are TGTGCCAGCAGCCTACAAGGGGTAGGTCTCTCCTACGAGCAGTACTTC. As protein: CASSLQGVGLSYEQYF.

The sample holds one count of this clone. The J gene is TRBJ1-1, the V gene TRBV19; TRBD1 matches 11 bases. This CDR3 is 16 amino acids long. J gave up 5 bases and V 5 bases, and 10 bases lay outside the gene matches. Germline V CDR1 and CDR2: LNHDA, SQIVND (reference sequence). The CDR3 region is CASSLLRGQGGTEAFF. The CDR3 DNA follows: TGTGCCAGTAGTCTCCTGCGGGGACAGGGGGGAACTGAAGCTTTCTTT.

This clone has just one count. V is TRBV6-1 and J is TRBJ1-4; D might be TRBD1 (6 bases). V lost 6 bases and J 8 bases, leaving 19 bases between the germline ends. Germline loops: CDR1 MNHNS, CDR2 SASEGT. The CDR3 covers 15 residues. CDR3 in amino acids: CASRPPGGAYEKLFF. The CDR3 DNA reads as TGTGCCAGCAGGCCACCGGGGGGGGCGTACGAAAAACTGTTTTTT.

This clone was observed a handful of times. This chain joins TRBV5-1 and TRBJ2-1; TRBD2 matches at 14 bases. Germline V lookup: CDR1 SGHRS, CDR2 YFSETQ. Trimming took 4 bases from V and 6 from J; bases not matched to a gene: 12. The CDR3 totals 18 residues. As DNA, the CDR3 is TGCGCCAGCAGCGTGGGACTAGCGGGAGTGAGGTACCGCAATGAGCAGTTCTTC. It encodes CASSVGLAGVRYRNEQFF.

V and J are TRBV29-1 and TRBJ2-5; 7 nucleotides align to TRBD2. Unmatched junction bases numbered 4, after V lost 5 bases and J lost 4 bases. Germline CDR1 and CDR2: SQVTM and ANQGSEA. The CDR3 length is 12 residues. CDR3 nucleotides: TGCAGCGTTTCAGCGGGGCTAGAGACCCAGTACTTC. This sequence encodes CSVSAGLETQYF.

The chain uses TRBV7-3 and TRBJ2-1; TRBD1 is a possible D gene (5 bases). This CDR3 has 12 residues. The V gene's germline CDR1 is SGHTA and CDR2 FQGTGA. V lost 6 bases and J 10 bases, leaving 13 bases between the germline ends. The CDR3 DNA sequence: TGTGCCAGCAGTCCAGGGTTCGGGGAGCAGTTCTTC. Its protein is CASSPGFGEQFF.

The chain combines TRBV29-1 with TRBJ2-4, with a weak D call TRBD2 (5 bases). CDR1 SQVTM and CDR2 ANQGSEA come from the germline V gene. The CDR3 loop spans 13 amino acids. Trimming removed 6 bases from V and 1 base from J, with 10 bases in between. CDR3 sequence (DNA): TGCAGCGTCACACCGGGGGCCAAAAACATTCAGTACTTC. Its protein product is CSVTPGAKNIQYF.

The rearrangement uses TRBV10-2 and TRBJ1-3; 8 nucleotides line up with TRBD1. This CDR3 has 17 amino acids. Germline V gives CDR1 WSHSY, CDR2 SAAADI. V shed 7 bases and J 0 bases; nucleotides not matched to a gene: 11. The CDR3 coding sequence is TGCGCCAGCAACATAGGGACAGGCTTACCCTCTGGAAACACCATATATTTT. It translates to CASNIGTGLPSGNTIYF.